A selection of T cell receptor beta chains follows, all from one sample in a study of blood T cell repertoires in COVID-19. Generated by immunoSEQ multiplex PCR, the TCRdb table keeps only in-frame clones and is missing some. Here the sample spans about 130,000 clones, about 77% being singletons. The sequenced sample consisted of peripheral blood. These receptors came from a man at least 80 years old with acute or convalescent COVID-19. Each CDR3 is given with its conserved first and last residue. D genes are given only for firm matches. Rows give clone size only sometimes, using once, few, many, or a class for an expanded clone.

j_call,d_call,v_call,clone_size,cdr3_aa,cdr3_nt
TRBJ1-2,TRBD1,TRBV7-2,.,CASSSGGGGYTF,TGTGCCAGCAGCTCAGGGGGTGGTGGCTACACCTTC
TRBJ2-5,TRBD1,TRBV2,.,CASSVDRGAWETQYF,TGTGCCAGCAGTGTGGACAGGGGAGCATGGGAGACCCAGTACTTC
TRBJ2-2,.,TRBV7-9,.,CASSLGGLTGELFF,TGTGCCAGCAGTTTAGGGGGACTCACCGGGGAGCTGTTTTTT
TRBJ2-4,.,TRBV27,.,CASSRNTVAKNIQYF,TGTGCCAGCAGCCGCAACACAGTAGCCAAAAACATTCAGTACTTC
TRBJ1-1,.,TRBV12-3/TRBV12-4,few,CASSLRGGTEAFF,TGTGCCAGCAGCCTAAGGGGGGGCACTGAAGCTTTCTTT
TRBJ1-2,.,TRBV28,.,CASSSPGRDGLNYGYTF,TGTGCCAGCAGTTCTCCCGGGCGGGACGGGTTAAACTATGGCTACACCTTC
TRBJ2-3,.,TRBV11-3,.,CASSLSGGPTDTQYF,TGTGCCAGCAGCTTATCCGGGGGGCCCACAGATACGCAGTATTTT
TRBJ2-2,TRBD1,TRBV5-1,.,CASSFQGDTGELFF,TGCGCCAGCAGCTTTCAGGGGGATACCGGGGAGCTGTTTTTT
TRBJ1-5,.,TRBV6-2/TRBV6-3,.,CASSDAGRSLGQPQHF,TGTGCCAGCAGTGATGCGGGACGGTCTTTGGGTCAGCCCCAGCATTTT
TRBJ2-2,TRBD1,TRBV7-3,.,CASSLPDRGQRTGELFF,TGTGCCAGCAGCCTACCTGACAGGGGGCAACGGACCGGGGAGCTGTTTTTT
TRBJ2-3,.,TRBV15,.,CATSSKDTQYF,TGTGCCACCAGCTCCAAAGATACGCAGTATTTT
TRBJ1-5,.,TRBV3-1/TRBV3-2,.,CASSQFQGQPQHF,TGTGCCAGCAGCCAATTCCAGGGGCAGCCCCAGCATTTT
TRBJ1-4,TRBD1,TRBV28,once,CASSPRDRWNEKLFF,TGTGCCAGCAGTCCAAGGGACAGGTGGAATGAAAAACTGTTTTTT
TRBJ1-2,TRBD1,TRBV7-9,.,CASSSSQGAVGYTF,TGTGCCAGCAGCTCTTCACAGGGGGCAGTAGGCTACACCTTC
TRBJ2-7,.,TRBV18,.,CASSPEVGGQYF,TGTGCCAGCTCACCAGAGGTAGGTGGGCAGTACTTC
TRBJ1-3,TRBD1,TRBV5-6,.,CASSLKTGYGDTIYF,TGTGCCAGCAGCTTGAAGACAGGGTATGGGGACACCATATATTTT
TRBJ2-1,TRBD2,TRBV27,.,CASSLAGTSFLGEQFF,TGTGCCAGCAGTTTAGCCGGGACTAGTTTTCTTGGTGAGCAGTTCTTC
TRBJ2-3,TRBD2,TRBV7-8,.,CASSHGLAGGRSF,TGTGCCAGCAGCCATGGACTAGCGGGGGGCCGGTCTTTT
TRBJ1-1,.,TRBV27,once,CASSLIGEGNEAFF,TGTGCCAGCAGTTTAATCGGGGAGGGGAATGAAGCTTTCTTT
TRBJ1-2,.,TRBV5-1,.,CASSFGNYGYTF,TGCGCCAGCAGCTTTGGCAACTATGGCTACACCTTC
TRBJ2-3,TRBD2,TRBV5-1,.,CASSSGTSGGARFADTQYF,TGCGCCAGCAGCTCCGGGACTAGCGGGGGGGCTCGTTTCGCAGATACGCAGTATTTT
TRBJ1-5,TRBD1,TRBV19,.,CAGSRGIEAIFNQPQHF,TGTGCCGGGTCCAGGGGGATCGAGGCGATATTCAATCAGCCCCAGCATTTT
TRBJ2-5,TRBD2,TRBV10-3,.,CAISEGLAGIQETQYF,TGTGCCATCAGTGAGGGACTAGCGGGGATCCAAGAGACCCAGTACTTC
TRBJ1-6,.,TRBV25-1,.,CASSEFASGRSPLHF,TGTGCCAGCAGTGAATTCGCCTCAGGGCGCTCACCCCTCCACTTT
TRBJ2-7,TRBD1,TRBV6-2/TRBV6-3,few,CASSYRQGAYEQYF,TGTGCCAGCAGTTATAGACAGGGGGCCTACGAGCAGTACTTC
TRBJ2-3,.,TRBV4-3,.,CASSQESGLSTDTQYF,TGCGCCAGCAGCCAAGAAAGCGGGCTAAGCACAGATACGCAGTATTTT
TRBJ2-3,.,TRBV7-9,few,CASSFVIGTTSTDTQYF,TGTGCCAGCAGCTTCGTTATCGGGACAACTAGCACAGATACGCAGTATTTT
TRBJ2-6,.,TRBV3-1/TRBV3-2,.,CASSQGTVSSGANVLTF,TGTGCCAGCAGCCAAGGGACAGTAAGCTCTGGGGCCAACGTCCTGACTTTC
TRBJ2-2,TRBD1,TRBV15,.,CATSTGQGRFTGELFF,TGTGCCACCAGCACCGGACAGGGGCGTTTCACCGGGGAGCTGTTTTTT
TRBJ2-7,.,TRBV29-1,once,CSVEQNVDEQYF,TGCAGCGTTGAACAGAACGTCGACGAGCAGTACTTC
TRBJ2-5,TRBD2,TRBV9,few,CASSVDFGGLGTQYF,TGTGCCAGCAGCGTAGATTTCGGGGGGTTGGGGACCCAGTACTTC
TRBJ2-5,TRBD1,TRBV11-2,.,CASSLGLQGGETQYF,TGTGCCAGCAGCTTAGGGTTACAGGGGGGAGAGACCCAGTACTTC
TRBJ1-4,.,TRBV7-6,many,CASSLGQRGEKLFF,TGTGCCAGCAGCTTAGGACAGCGGGGTGAAAAACTGTTTTTT
TRBJ2-2,.,TRBV5-1,once,CASSIDSNTGELFF,TGCGCCAGCAGCATCGACTCTAATACCGGGGAGCTGTTTTTT
TRBJ2-6,.,TRBV6-2/TRBV6-3,.,CASSITHSGANVLTF,TGTGCCAGCAGTATCACACACTCTGGGGCCAACGTCCTGACTTTC
TRBJ1-3,.,TRBV27,.,CASSIFPPVQGLRNTIYF,TGTGCCAGCAGTATCTTTCCACCCGTCCAGGGTCTTAGAAACACCATATATTTT
TRBJ1-1,.,TRBV12-3/TRBV12-4,.,CASSLTAEGAFF,TGTGCCAGCAGTTTGACAGCGGAGGGAGCTTTCTTT
TRBJ2-2,TRBD2,TRBV28,.,CASSLTSGGARTGELFF,TGTGCCAGCAGTCTGACTAGCGGGGGGGCGCGTACCGGGGAGCTGTTTTTT
TRBJ1-2,.,TRBV5-1,once,CASSLAYGGMRGYGYTF,TGCGCCAGCAGCTTGGCCTACGGAGGGATGAGGGGCTATGGCTACACCTTC
TRBJ2-7,TRBD1,TRBV11-3,.,CASPIQLRREGQGVSEQYF,TGTGCCAGCCCGATCCAGCTTAGGCGAGAGGGACAGGGAGTCTCCGAGCAGTACTTC
TRBJ2-3,.,TRBV7-9,.,CASSLVSGLTDTQYF,TGTGCCAGCAGCTTAGTTAGCGGCCTCACAGATACGCAGTATTTT
TRBJ2-5,.,TRBV6-2/TRBV6-3,.,CASSYGWGRETQYF,TGTGCCAGCAGTTACGGCTGGGGGCGAGAGACCCAGTACTTC
TRBJ1-4,.,TRBV5-1,.,CASSREWGGLNEKLFF,TGCGCCAGCAGCCGTGAATGGGGGGGACTTAATGAAAAACTGTTTTTT
TRBJ1-2,TRBD1,TRBV14,.,CASSQTTGSYGYTF,TGTGCCAGCAGCCAGACGACAGGGTCCTATGGCTACACCTTC
TRBJ2-5,TRBD1,TRBV4-2,.,CASSPGQGALNNQETQYF,TGTGCCAGCAGCCCGGGACAGGGGGCCCTAAACAACCAAGAGACCCAGTACTTC
TRBJ2-1,.,TRBV6-6,once,CASTARQVAYNEQFF,TGTGCCAGCACCGCGAGACAGGTTGCCTACAATGAGCAGTTCTTC
TRBJ1-2,TRBD1,TRBV5-4,.,CASSSSGQENYGYTF,TGTGCCAGCAGCTCGTCGGGACAGGAGAACTATGGCTACACCTTC
TRBJ2-3,.,TRBV7-2,.,CASSPAGFTDTQYF,TGTGCCAGCAGCCCCGCGGGGTTCACAGATACGCAGTATTTT
TRBJ1-2,TRBD1,TRBV7-7,few,CASSLAPDGQGVNYTF,TGTGCTAGCAGCTTAGCGCCCGACGGACAGGGAGTGAACTACACCTTC
TRBJ1-2,TRBD1,TRBV3-1/TRBV3-2,.,CASSQGTDRGGYTF,TGTGCCAGCAGCCAAGGGACGGACAGGGGCGGCTACACCTTC
TRBJ1-3,TRBD1,TRBV7-6,many,CASSPRQWGQVGGNTIYF,TGTGCCAGCAGCCCACGCCAATGGGGACAGGTCGGTGGAAACACCATATATTTT
TRBJ1-4,.,TRBV7-9,.,CASSLNRPGYGFTNEKLFF,TGTGCCAGCAGCTTAAACCGGCCAGGGTATGGGTTTACTAATGAAAAACTGTTTTTT
TRBJ1-6,TRBD1,TRBV11-2,many,CASSSSGTGGSPLHF,TGTGCCAGCAGCTCGTCCGGGACAGGGGGTTCACCCCTCCACTTT